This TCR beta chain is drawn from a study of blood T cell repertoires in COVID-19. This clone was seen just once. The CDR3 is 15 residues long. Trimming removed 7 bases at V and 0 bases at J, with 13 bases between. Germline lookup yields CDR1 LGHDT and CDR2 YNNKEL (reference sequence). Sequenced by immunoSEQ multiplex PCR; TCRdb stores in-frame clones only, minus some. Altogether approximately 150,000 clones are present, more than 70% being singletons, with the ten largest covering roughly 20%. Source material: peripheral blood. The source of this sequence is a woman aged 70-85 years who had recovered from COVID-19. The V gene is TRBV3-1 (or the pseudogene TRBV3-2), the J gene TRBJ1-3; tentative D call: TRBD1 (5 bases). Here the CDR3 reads CASTTTADSGNTIYF. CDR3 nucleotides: TGTGCCAGCACCACGACAGCCGACTCTGGAAACACCATATATTTT.